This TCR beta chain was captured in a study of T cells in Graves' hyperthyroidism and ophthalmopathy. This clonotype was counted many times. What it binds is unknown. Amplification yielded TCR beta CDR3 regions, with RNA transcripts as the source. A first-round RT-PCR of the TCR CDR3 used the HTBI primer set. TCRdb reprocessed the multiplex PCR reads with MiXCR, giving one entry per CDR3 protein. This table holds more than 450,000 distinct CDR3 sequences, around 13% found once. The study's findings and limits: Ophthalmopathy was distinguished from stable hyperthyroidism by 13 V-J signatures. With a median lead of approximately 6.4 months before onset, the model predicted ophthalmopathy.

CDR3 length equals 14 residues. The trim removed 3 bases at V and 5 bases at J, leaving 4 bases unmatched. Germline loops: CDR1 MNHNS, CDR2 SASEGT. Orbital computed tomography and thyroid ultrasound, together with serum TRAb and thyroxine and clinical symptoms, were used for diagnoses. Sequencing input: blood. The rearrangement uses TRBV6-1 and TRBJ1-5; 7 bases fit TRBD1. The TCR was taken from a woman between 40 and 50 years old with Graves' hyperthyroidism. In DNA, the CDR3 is TGTGCCAGCAGTGAGCAGACAGGGTATCAGCCCCAGCATTTT. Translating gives CASSEQTGYQPQHF.